A single sample gave rise to the 6 T cell receptor beta chains below, sequenced in a study of T cell responses to AZD1222 COVID-19 vaccine. Assay: immunoSEQ multiplex PCR; the TCRdb copy retains only in-frame clones and omits some. The table includes about 110,000 clones, about 80% detected once. This sample comprised peripheral blood, obtained on day 0 of AZD1222 vaccination. Every receptor here comes from an adult in good health.

This rearrangement joins TRBV5-1 to TRBJ2-2, with a possible D match to TRBD1 (6 bases). CDR1 SGHRS and CDR2 YFSETQ come from the germline V gene. V lost 0 bases, J lost 6 bases, and 9 bases lay in between. The CDR3 contains 14 residues. The CDR3 DNA reads as TGCGCCAGCAGCTTGGACAGGGCCGCCGGGGAGCTGTTTTTT. Amino acid sequence: CASSLDRAAGELFF.

The chain recombines TRBV12-5 with TRBJ2-3; 9 nucleotides align to TRBD1. This CDR3 is 14 amino acids long. Germline V gene data show CDR1 as LGHNT and CDR2 as FRNRAP. The V gene end was trimmed by 1 base and the J gene end by 9 bases; junction bases not matched to a gene: 5. The CDR3 region is CASGLGPTGGTQYF. As DNA, the CDR3 is TGTGCTAGTGGTTTGGGGCCGACAGGGGGAACGCAGTATTTT.

Written as DNA, the CDR3 is TGTGCCATCGGGGGACAGGGTTCCTACGAGCAGTACTTC. Protein product: CAIGGQGSYEQYF. V and J are TRBV10-3 and TRBJ2-7; 9 nucleotides agree with TRBD1. Germline loops: CDR1 ENHRY, CDR2 SYGVKD. Trimming took 8 bases from V and 1 from J; bases not matched to a gene: 3. This CDR3 region has 13 residues.

The V and J genes are TRBV18 and TRBJ2-7; 10 positions match TRBD1. The CDR3 runs to 15 residues. The germline V gene has CDR1 KGHSH and CDR2 LQKENI. The V segment lost 4 bases and the J segment 2 bases; nucleotides outside the gene matches: 5. The CDR3 protein is CASSLGQGVAYEQYF. As DNA, the CDR3 is TGTGCCAGCTCACTCGGACAGGGGGTCGCCTACGAGCAGTACTTC.

The J gene is TRBJ1-1, the V gene TRBV7-9; D is unclear. Germline V gene sequence: CDR1 SEHNR, CDR2 FQNEAQ (reference sequence). Trimming removed 4 bases at V and 11 bases at J, with 17 bases between. The CDR3 spans 13 residues. The CDR3 here is CASSSAGPGGAFF. In nucleotides, the CDR3 is TGTGCCAGCAGCTCTGCCGGGCCCGGAGGGGCTTTCTTT.

This clone has only one observation. The chain joins TRBV6-5 to TRBJ1-2; D may be TRBD1 (5 bases). Looked up from germline, CDR1 is MNHEY and CDR2 is SVGAGI. The CDR3 runs 14 residues. V gave up 2 bases and J gave up 5 bases, with 12 bases separating them. The CDR3 bases are TGTGCCAGCAGTTACGCAGGGAAAGGTTATGGCTACACCTTC. Translation: CASSYAGKGYGYTF.